This T cell receptor (beta chain) was identified in a study of blood T cell repertoires in COVID-19. The overall study: PBMCs, B-cell-depleted T cells, or T cells provided the cDNA or gDNA that made up the material.

Per the original data handling: Estimation of nucleated cell counts was performed using reference gene primer amplification. Assay used: immunoSEQ multiplex PCR; TCRdb lists only in-frame clones, some missing. V and J calls and clone size follow that table, whereas D and trimming were derived from the DNA. The sample lists about 260,000 clones, approximately 90% occurring once. Cohorts were determined from participant-reported clinical history. No more than 2 weeks before study entry, exposed participants had met a case of COVID-19. The CDR3 length is 16 residues. The germline V gene encodes CDR1 SGHRS and CDR2 YFSETQ. Trimming took 3 bases from V and 3 from J; bases not matched to a gene: 9.

The sequenced sample consisted of PBMCs or T cells enriched from blood (not recorded which). This clonotype was obtained from a man aged 45-60 years who had been exposed to COVID-19. The chain combines TRBV5-1 with TRBJ2-7; 10 nucleotides agree with TRBD2. CDR3 in DNA: TGCGCCAGCAGCTGGACCTTAGCGGGGGGATACTACGAGCAGTACTTC. It translates to CASSWTLAGGYYEQYF.